This TCR beta chain was captured in a study of blood T cell repertoires in COVID-19. The wider study: Material from acute and convalescent COVID-19 was sourced from the United States, Italy and Spain.

Germline CDR1 and CDR2: SNHLY and FYNNEI. The trim removed 5 bases at V and 0 bases at J, leaving 9 bases unmatched. The CDR3 contains 18 residues. Allocation to cohorts depended on clinical history reported by the participants. Symptom resolution, clearance, or two negative PCRs marked donors in Cohort 3 as recovered. Only in-frame clones appear in the TCRdb table, and some are missing; sequencing was by immunoSEQ multiplex PCR. The table shows almost 500,000 clones, with 88% occurring only once. The source is a woman in her sixties who had recovered from COVID-19. The chain links TRBV2 to TRBJ2-4, with 11 positions matching TRBD2. The sequenced sample was PBMCs or T cells enriched from blood (not recorded which). The chain's CDR3 is CASSRTHSGGVAKNIQYF. The CDR3 DNA is TGTGCCAGCAGTCGGACCCATAGCGGGGGGGTAGCCAAAAACATTCAGTACTTC.